A single TCR beta chain is shown here with its context. Assay: immunoSEQ multiplex PCR; the TCRdb copy retains only in-frame clones and omits some. The data hold about 160,000 clones, with 70% to 90% observed a single time. This specimen belongs to a study of control samples from healthy donors and cancer patients. This clonotype was sampled from a man under 40 in good health. Sequenced material: blood.

The chain's CDR3 is CASSGSGGLMNTEAFF. The CDR3 bases are TGTGCCAGCAGCGGTTCAGGGGGTCTCATGAACACTGAAGCTTTCTTT. This chain connects TRBV3-1 (or the pseudogene TRBV3-2) to TRBJ1-1; 7 nucleotides line up with TRBD1. The length of the CDR3 is 16 residues. V was clipped by 5 bases and J by 0 bases; unmatched bases: 9. The germline V gene has CDR1 LGHDT and CDR2 YNNKEL (reference sequence).